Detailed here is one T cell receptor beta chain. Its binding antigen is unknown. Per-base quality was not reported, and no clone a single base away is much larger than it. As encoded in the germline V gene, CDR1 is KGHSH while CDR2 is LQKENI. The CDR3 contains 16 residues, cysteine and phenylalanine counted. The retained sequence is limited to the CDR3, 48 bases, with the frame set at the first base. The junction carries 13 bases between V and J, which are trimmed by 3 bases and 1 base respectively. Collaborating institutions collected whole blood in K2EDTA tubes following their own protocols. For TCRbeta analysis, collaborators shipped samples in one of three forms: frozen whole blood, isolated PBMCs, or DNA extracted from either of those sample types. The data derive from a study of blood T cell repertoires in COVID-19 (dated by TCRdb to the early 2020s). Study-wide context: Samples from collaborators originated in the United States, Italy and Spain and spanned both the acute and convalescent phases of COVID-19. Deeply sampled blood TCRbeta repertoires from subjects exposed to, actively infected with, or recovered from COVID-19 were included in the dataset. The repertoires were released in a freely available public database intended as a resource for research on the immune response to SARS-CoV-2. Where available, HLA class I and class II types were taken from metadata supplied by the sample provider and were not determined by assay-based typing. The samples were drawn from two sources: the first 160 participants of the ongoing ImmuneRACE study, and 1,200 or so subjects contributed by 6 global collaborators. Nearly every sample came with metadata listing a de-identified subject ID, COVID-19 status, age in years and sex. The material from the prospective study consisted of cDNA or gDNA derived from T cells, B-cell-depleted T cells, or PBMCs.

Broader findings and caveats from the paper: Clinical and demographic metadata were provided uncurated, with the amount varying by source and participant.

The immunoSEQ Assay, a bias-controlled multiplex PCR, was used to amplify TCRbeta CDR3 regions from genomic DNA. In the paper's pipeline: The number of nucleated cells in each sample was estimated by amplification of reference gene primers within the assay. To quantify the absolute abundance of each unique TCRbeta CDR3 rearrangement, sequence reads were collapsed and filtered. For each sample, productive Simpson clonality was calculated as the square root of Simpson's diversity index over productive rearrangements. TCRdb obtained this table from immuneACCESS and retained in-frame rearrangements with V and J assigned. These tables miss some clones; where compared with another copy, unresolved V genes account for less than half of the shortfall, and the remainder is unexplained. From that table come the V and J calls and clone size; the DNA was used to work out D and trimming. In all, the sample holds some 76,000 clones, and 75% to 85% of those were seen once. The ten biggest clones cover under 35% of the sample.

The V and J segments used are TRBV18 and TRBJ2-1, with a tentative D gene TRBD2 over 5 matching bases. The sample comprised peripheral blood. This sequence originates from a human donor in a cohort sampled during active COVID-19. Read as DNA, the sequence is TGTGCCAGCTCACCTCCCATAGCGATGTCCTACAATGAGCAGTTCTTC. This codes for CASSPPIAMSYNEQFF.